Presented here are 9 T cell receptor beta chains from one specimen sequenced in a study of blood T cell repertoires in COVID-19 (dated by TCRdb to about 2020). The library was produced with the immunoSEQ multiplex PCR assay. TCRdb holds this immuneACCESS table with in-frame rearrangements only. Some clones are missing; in checked studies, unresolved V genes explain under half, and the rest has no known cause. The sample table records fewer than 250,000 clones; 87% of these occur just once. The top ten constitute 2% to 3% of the sample. The sequencing sample was made of PBMCs or T cells enriched from blood (not recorded which). The receptor set was obtained from a young woman with acute COVID-19.

The chain links TRBV3-1 (or the pseudogene TRBV3-2) to TRBJ1-2, with D uncertain. Germline CDR1 LGHDT, CDR2 YNNKEL (reference sequence). The V and J ends lost 3 bases and 6 bases respectively, with 20 bases between them. The length of the CDR3 is 16 residues. This chain's CDR3 is CASSHEERTHDNGYTF. The CDR3 DNA follows: TGTGCCAGCAGCCACGAAGAGAGGACTCATGACAATGGCTACACCTTC.

The CDR3 sequence is CASSVHRDGYTF. In nucleotides, the CDR3 is TGTGCCAGCAGCGTCCACAGGGATGGCTACACCTTC. The J gene is TRBJ1-2, the V gene TRBV9; possibly TRBD1 for D (6 bases). CDR3 length: 12 amino acids. The germline V and J ends were trimmed by 2 bases and 6 bases, with 8 bases remaining between them. From germline, CDR1 is SGDLS and CDR2 YYNGEE.

The rearrangement joins TRBV6-5 to TRBJ1-5, with 11 nucleotides matching TRBD1. The CDR3 extends over 15 amino acids. Trimming cost V 6 bases and J 2 bases; bases outside gene matches: 3. CDR1 is MNHEY and CDR2 is SVGAGI in the germline V gene. The CDR3 DNA reads as TGTGCCAGCAGCCCGGGACAGGGGGGCAATCAGCCCCAGCATTTT. Encoded protein: CASSPGQGGNQPQHF.

The J gene is TRBJ1-1, the V gene TRBV7-9, with 11 bases identical to TRBD1. The CDR3 is 16 residues long. Losses at the gene ends were 6 bases for V and 1 base for J; bases not matched to a gene: 7. Germline V lookup: CDR1 SEHNR, CDR2 FQNEAQ (reference sequence). Written as DNA, the CDR3 is TGTGCCAGCAGTCGCACGGGACAGGGGGGGAACACTGAAGCTTTCTTT. Protein product: CASSRTGQGGNTEAFF.

The gene calls are TRBV7-6 and TRBJ1-1; D is perhaps TRBD1 (5 bases). CDR3 length equals 14 residues. Trimming removed 3 bases at V and 2 bases at J, with 10 bases between. Per germline, CDR1 SGHVS and CDR2 FNYEAQ. CDR3 region: CASSFLDTNTEAFF. The CDR3, as DNA: TGTGCCAGCAGCTTCCTGGACACTAACACTGAAGCTTTCTTT.

V and J are TRBV6-5 and TRBJ2-1; 7 bases line up with TRBD1. The CDR3 loop spans 13 amino acids. The germline CDR1 and CDR2 sequences are MNHEY and SVGAGI. The trim removed 7 bases at V and 6 bases at J, leaving 6 bases unmatched. CDR3 residues: CASTSGTANEQFF. In nucleotides, the CDR3 is TGTGCCAGCACTTCCGGGACAGCCAATGAGCAGTTCTTC.

The CDR3 is CASSQDSRSYEQYF. The CDR3 bases are TGTGCCAGCAGCCAAGATAGCCGGTCCTACGAGCAGTACTTC. The V gene is TRBV3-1 (or the pseudogene TRBV3-2), the J gene TRBJ2-7; D is uncertain. This CDR3 spans 14 amino acids. Germline loops: CDR1 LGHDT, CDR2 YNNKEL (reference sequence). Trimming pared 0 bases from V and 1 base from J, leaving 7 bases between.

The chain has TRBV6-5 and TRBJ2-7; TRBD1 is a possible D gene (5 bases). Germline assignment: CDR1 MNHEY and CDR2 SVGAGI. The V and J ends lost 5 bases and 2 bases respectively, with 10 bases between them. The CDR3 has 13 residues. This chain's CDR3 is CASSRQITYEQYF. For the CDR3, the DNA is TGTGCCAGCAGTCGACAGATAACCTACGAGCAGTACTTC.

This clone was seen just once. The chain employs TRBV10-2 and TRBJ1-5; D not resolved. Trimming shortened V by 2 bases and J by 7 bases, and 6 bases separated the two germline ends. CDR1 and CDR2 from the germline V gene are WSHSY and SAAADI. This CDR3 contains 12 residues. CDR3 protein: CASSEGRQPQHF. The CDR3 DNA is TGCGCCAGCAGTGAGGGGAGACAGCCCCAGCATTTT.